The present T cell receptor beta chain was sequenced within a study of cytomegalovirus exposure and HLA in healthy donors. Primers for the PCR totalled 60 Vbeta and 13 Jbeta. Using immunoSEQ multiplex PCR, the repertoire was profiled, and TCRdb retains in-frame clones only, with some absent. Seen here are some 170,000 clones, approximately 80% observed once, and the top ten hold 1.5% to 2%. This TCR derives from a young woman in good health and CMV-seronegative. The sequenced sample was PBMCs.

CDR3 DNA sequence: TGTGCCAGCAGCTCTACCGTAGCGGGGAAAGATACGCAGTATTTT. Translated: CASSSTVAGKDTQYF. The chain employs TRBV7-9 and TRBJ2-3, with TRBD2 matching 8 bases. The trim removed 4 bases at V and 5 bases at J, leaving 8 bases unmatched. Germline V gives CDR1 SEHNR, CDR2 FQNEAQ (reference sequence). This CDR3 is built from 15 residues.